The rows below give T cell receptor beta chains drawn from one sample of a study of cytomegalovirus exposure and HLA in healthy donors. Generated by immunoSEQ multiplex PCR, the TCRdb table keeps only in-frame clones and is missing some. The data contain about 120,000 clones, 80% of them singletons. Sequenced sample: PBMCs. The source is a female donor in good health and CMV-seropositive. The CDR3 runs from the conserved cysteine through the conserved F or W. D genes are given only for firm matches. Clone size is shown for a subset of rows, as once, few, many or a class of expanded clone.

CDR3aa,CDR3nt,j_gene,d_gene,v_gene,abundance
CASRSPTEGPYEQYF,TGTGCCAGCAGGAGCCCTACCGAGGGCCCCTACGAGCAGTACTTC,TRBJ2-7,NA,TRBV2,NA
CASSPGGRAAYEQYF,TGTGCCAGCAGCCCGGGGGGACGGGCAGCCTACGAGCAGTACTTC,TRBJ2-7,TRBD2,TRBV5-4,NA
CASSQVGGSYNEQFF,TGTGCCAGCAGCCAAGTAGGAGGCTCCTACAATGAGCAGTTCTTC,TRBJ2-1,NA,TRBV4-2,NA
CASSYNAGSNQPQHF,TGTGCCAGCAGTTACAACGCCGGGAGCAATCAGCCCCAGCATTTT,TRBJ1-5,NA,TRBV6-5,NA
CASSVLPGEKLFF,TGTGCCAGCAGTGTCCTACCCGGTGAAAAACTGTTTTTT,TRBJ1-4,NA,TRBV6-4,NA
CAIRGQINTEAFF,TGTGCCATCCGGGGACAGATTAACACTGAAGCTTTCTTT,TRBJ1-1,TRBD1,TRBV10-3,once
CASSPLAGGVAEAFF,TGTGCCAGCAGCCCGCTCGCAGGGGGTGTAGCTGAAGCTTTCTTT,TRBJ1-1,TRBD1,TRBV5-6,NA
CASGLVGLAGGWLNTQYF,TGTGCTAGTGGTTTGGTCGGGCTAGCGGGGGGTTGGTTGAATACGCAGTATTTT,TRBJ2-3,TRBD2,TRBV12-5,NA
CASSPGTLNEKLFF,TGCGCCAGCAGCCCCGGGACACTAAATGAAAAACTGTTTTTT,TRBJ1-4,NA,TRBV5-1,NA
CASGLLRGDNEQFF,TGTGCTAGTGGCCTTCTCCGGGGGGACAATGAGCAGTTCTTC,TRBJ2-1,TRBD2,TRBV12-5,NA
CASSQGDRPYGYTF,TGCGCCAGCAGCCAAGGGGACAGGCCTTATGGCTACACCTTC,TRBJ1-2,TRBD1,TRBV4-1,NA
CASSFNGGGAPDTQYF,TGTGCCAGCAGTTTTAACGGCGGGGGGGCCCCGGATACGCAGTATTTT,TRBJ2-3,TRBD2,TRBV28,NA
CASSLARQGATYEQYF,TGTGCCAGCAGCTTAGCAAGACAGGGGGCGACCTACGAGCAGTACTTC,TRBJ2-7,TRBD1,TRBV7-8,NA
CASSQDEATEAFF,TGCGCCAGCAGCCAAGATGAAGCGACTGAAGCTTTCTTT,TRBJ1-1,NA,TRBV4-3,NA
CASSRQGEVHYEQYF,TGTGCCAGCAGCCGACAGGGAGAGGTTCACTACGAGCAGTACTTC,TRBJ2-7,TRBD1,TRBV7-2,NA
CASSLEQGRSPLHF,TGTGCCAGCAGCTTAGAACAGGGTAGATCACCCCTCCACTTT,TRBJ1-6,NA,TRBV7-9,few
CASSPTAGSPLHF,TGTGCCAGCAGCCCCACAGCGGGTTCACCCCTCCACTTT,TRBJ1-6,NA,TRBV7-8,NA
CSVSESPTSGNTIYF,TGCAGCGTCTCTGAGTCCCCAACCTCTGGAAACACCATATATTTT,TRBJ1-3,NA,TRBV29-1,NA
CASSYSWGGTPDTQYF,TGTGCCAGCAGTTACTCGTGGGGGGGGACCCCAGATACGCAGTATTTT,TRBJ2-3,TRBD2,TRBV6-5,NA
CASSRDQETQYF,TGTGCCAGCAGCCGGGACCAAGAGACCCAGTACTTC,TRBJ2-5,NA,TRBV7-9,once
CASSQVGERGGTGELFF,TGCGCCAGCAGCCAAGTGGGTGAGCGGGGGGGCACCGGGGAGCTGTTTTTT,TRBJ2-2,TRBD2,TRBV4-1,NA
CASRGLAGLGEQYF,TGTGCCAGCAGGGGACTTGCGGGCCTTGGGGAGCAGTACTTC,TRBJ2-7,NA,TRBV27,NA
CASSPGQAQETQYF,TGTGCCAGCAGCCCGGGACAGGCCCAAGAGACCCAGTACTTC,TRBJ2-5,TRBD1,TRBV7-3,NA
CASSSQIMNTEAFF,TGTGCCAGCAGTTCCCAGATTATGAACACTGAAGCTTTCTTT,TRBJ1-1,NA,TRBV6-6,once
CASSYGLLPTDTQYF,TGTGCCAGCAGTTACGGACTACTGCCCACAGATACGCAGTATTTT,TRBJ2-3,NA,TRBV6-5,few
CASSWGTSGSYEQYF,TGTGCCAGCAGCTGGGGGACTAGCGGCTCCTACGAGCAGTACTTC,TRBJ2-7,TRBD2,TRBV14,NA
CAISEYQAGNSNQPQHF,TGTGCCATCAGTGAATATCAGGCAGGGAATAGCAATCAGCCCCAGCATTTT,TRBJ1-5,NA,TRBV10-3,NA
CASTGGSATNEKLFF,TGTGCCAGCACGGGTGGCAGTGCAACTAATGAAAAACTGTTTTTT,TRBJ1-4,NA,TRBV6-1,few
CAISATISGRREGYTF,TGTGCCATCAGTGCGACGATCTCGGGAAGACGGGAGGGCTACACCTTC,TRBJ1-2,NA,TRBV10-3,NA
CASSMALAGGETGELFF,TGCGCCAGCAGTATGGCACTAGCGGGGGGAGAGACCGGGGAGCTGTTTTTT,TRBJ2-2,TRBD2,TRBV10-1,NA
CASRGGAGGLYNEQFF,TGTGCCAGCAGGGGAGGAGCGGGGGGCCTCTACAATGAGCAGTTCTTC,TRBJ2-1,TRBD2,TRBV7-9,NA
CASSSQGFEAFF,TGTGCCAGCAGCTCGCAGGGGTTTGAAGCTTTCTTT,TRBJ1-1,NA,TRBV7-9,once
CASSREFVGDQPQHF,TGTGCCAGCAGCCGGGAGTTCGTCGGGGATCAGCCCCAGCATTTT,TRBJ1-5,NA,TRBV4-2,NA
CASSYNPSGSTEAFF,TGTGCCAGCAGTTATAACCCCTCAGGGTCCACTGAAGCTTTCTTT,TRBJ1-1,NA,TRBV6-5,NA
CASRSGGWTEAFF,TGTGCCAGCAGATCAGGGGGTTGGACTGAAGCTTTCTTT,TRBJ1-1,TRBD1,TRBV28,NA
CASSVGQNTGELFF,TGTGCCAGCAGCGTAGGACAGAACACCGGGGAGCTGTTTTTT,TRBJ2-2,NA,TRBV9,NA
CASSSDRGLTGELFF,TGTGCCAGCAGCTCCGACAGGGGGTTAACCGGGGAGCTGTTTTTT,TRBJ2-2,TRBD1,TRBV7-3,NA
CASSSGGEQYF,TGTGCCAGCAGTTCCGGGGGGGAGCAGTACTTC,TRBJ2-7,TRBD2,TRBV7-9,NA
CASTDSWDTQYF,TGTGCCAGCACGGACAGTTGGGATACGCAGTATTTT,TRBJ2-3,NA,TRBV19,NA
CASRQRGPLPDTQYF,TGCGCCAGCAGACAGCGGGGGCCCTTGCCAGATACGCAGTATTTT,TRBJ2-3,TRBD2,TRBV5-1,NA
CASAGQGFYEQYF,TGTGCCAGCGCCGGACAGGGATTCTACGAGCAGTACTTC,TRBJ2-7,TRBD1,TRBV5-6,NA
CASFFLPGDRDNSPLHF,TGTGCCAGCTTCTTCCTACCCGGGGACAGAGATAATTCACCCCTCCACTTT,TRBJ1-6,TRBD1,TRBV25-1,NA
CASLRTGEEETQYF,TGCGCCAGCCTGAGGACAGGGGAAGAAGAGACCCAGTACTTC,TRBJ2-5,TRBD1,TRBV4-3,many
CSVEGDRGSGETQYF,TGCAGCGTTGAAGGGGACAGGGGGAGCGGAGAGACCCAGTACTTC,TRBJ2-5,TRBD1,TRBV29-1,NA
CASLRGGMVEPQHF,TGTGCCAGCCTTAGGGGAGGAATGGTTGAGCCCCAGCATTTT,TRBJ1-5,NA,TRBV6-1,NA
CASSLYPRGEVNSPLHF,TGTGCCAGCAGTTTATACCCCCGGGGAGAGGTTAATTCACCCCTCCACTTT,TRBJ1-6,NA,TRBV28,once
CASSLAQGSHTEAFF,TGTGCCAGCAGCTTAGCCCAGGGGTCCCACACTGAAGCTTTCTTT,TRBJ1-1,NA,TRBV7-9,few
CASRTSGGEQYF,TGTGCCAGCAGGACTAGCGGGGGCGAGCAGTACTTC,TRBJ2-7,TRBD2,TRBV28,few
CASSVLRGGYTF,TGTGCCAGCAGCGTGCTTAGAGGTGGCTACACCTTC,TRBJ1-2,NA,TRBV9,NA